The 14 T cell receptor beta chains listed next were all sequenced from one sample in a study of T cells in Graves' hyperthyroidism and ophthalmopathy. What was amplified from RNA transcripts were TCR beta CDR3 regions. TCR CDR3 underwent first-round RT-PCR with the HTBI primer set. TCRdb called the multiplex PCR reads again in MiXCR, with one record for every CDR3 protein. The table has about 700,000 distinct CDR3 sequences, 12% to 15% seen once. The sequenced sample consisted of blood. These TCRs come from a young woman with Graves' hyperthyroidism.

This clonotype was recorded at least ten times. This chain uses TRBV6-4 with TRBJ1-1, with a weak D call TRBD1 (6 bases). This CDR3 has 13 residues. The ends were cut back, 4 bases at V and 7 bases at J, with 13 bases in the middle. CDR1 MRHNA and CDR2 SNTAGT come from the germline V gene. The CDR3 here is CASSAQQGFEAFF. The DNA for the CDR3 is TGTGCCAGCAGTGCCCAACAGGGTTTTGAAGCTTTCTTT.

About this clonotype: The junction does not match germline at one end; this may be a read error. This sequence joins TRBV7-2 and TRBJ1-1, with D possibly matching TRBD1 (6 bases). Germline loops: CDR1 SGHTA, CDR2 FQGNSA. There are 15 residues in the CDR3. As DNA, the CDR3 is TGTGCCAGCACGAAAATAAGCACAGGGAACACTGGAGCTTTCTTT. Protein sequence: CASTKISTGNTGAFF.

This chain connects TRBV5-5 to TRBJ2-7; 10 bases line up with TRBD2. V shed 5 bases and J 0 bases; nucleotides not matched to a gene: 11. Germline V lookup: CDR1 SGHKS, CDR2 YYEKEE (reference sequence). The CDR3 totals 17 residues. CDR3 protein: CASRTSGIAGGSYEQYF. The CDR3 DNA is TGTGCCAGCAGGACATCGGGTATAGCGGGGGGCTCCTACGAGCAGTACTTC. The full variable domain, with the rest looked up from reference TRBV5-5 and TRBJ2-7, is DAGVTQSPTHLIKTRGQQVTLRCSPISGHKSVSWYQQVLGQGPQFIFQYYEKEERGRGNFPDRFSARQFPNYSSELNVNALLLGDSALYLCASRTSGIAGGSYEQYFGPGTRLTVT.

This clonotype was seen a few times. CDR3 sequence reads: CASSQDKDRGIMFF. CDR3 in DNA: TGTGCCAGCAGCCAAGATAAGGACAGGGGGATAATGTTTTTT. The rearrangement joins TRBV4-2 to TRBJ1-4; 10 bases fit TRBD1. CDR3 size: 14 residues. Trimming cost V 0 bases and J 15 bases; bases outside gene matches: 7. The germline gives CDR1 LGHNA, CDR2 YNFKEQ.

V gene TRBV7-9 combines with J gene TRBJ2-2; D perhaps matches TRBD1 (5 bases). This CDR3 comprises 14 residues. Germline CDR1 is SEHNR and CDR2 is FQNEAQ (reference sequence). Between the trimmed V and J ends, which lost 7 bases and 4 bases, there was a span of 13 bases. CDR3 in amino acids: CASIPTQGTGELFF. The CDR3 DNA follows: TGTGCCAGCATCCCCACCCAGGGCACCGGGGAGCTGTTTTTT.

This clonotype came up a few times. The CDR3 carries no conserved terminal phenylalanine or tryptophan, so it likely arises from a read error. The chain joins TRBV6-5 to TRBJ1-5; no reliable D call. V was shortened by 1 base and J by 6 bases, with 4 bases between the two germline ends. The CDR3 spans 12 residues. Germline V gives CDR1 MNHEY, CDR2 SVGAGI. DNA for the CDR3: TGTGCCAGCAGTTACTTGGGTCAGCCCCAGCATCTT. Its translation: CASSYLGQPQHL.

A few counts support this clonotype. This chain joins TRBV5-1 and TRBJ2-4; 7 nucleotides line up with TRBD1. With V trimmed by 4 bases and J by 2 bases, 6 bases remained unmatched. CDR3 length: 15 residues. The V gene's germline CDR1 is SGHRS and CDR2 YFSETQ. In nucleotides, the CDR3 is TGCGCCAGCAGCAGTGGGGACAGTTCCAAAAACATTCAGTACTTC. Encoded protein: CASSSGDSSKNIQYF.

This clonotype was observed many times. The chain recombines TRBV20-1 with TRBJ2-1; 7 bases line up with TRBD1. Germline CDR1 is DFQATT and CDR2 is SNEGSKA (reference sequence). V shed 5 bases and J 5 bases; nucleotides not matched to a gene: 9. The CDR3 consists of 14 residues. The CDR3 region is CSAFTGVGHNEQFF. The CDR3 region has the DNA TGCAGTGCTTTCACAGGGGTGGGACACAATGAGCAGTTCTTC.

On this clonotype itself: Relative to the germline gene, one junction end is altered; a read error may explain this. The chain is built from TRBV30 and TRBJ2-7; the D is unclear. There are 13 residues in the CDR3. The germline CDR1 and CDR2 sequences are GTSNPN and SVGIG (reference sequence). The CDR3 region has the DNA TGTACCTGGAAACGCCATACTGTCTACGAGCAGTACTTC. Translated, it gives CTWKRHTVYEQYF.

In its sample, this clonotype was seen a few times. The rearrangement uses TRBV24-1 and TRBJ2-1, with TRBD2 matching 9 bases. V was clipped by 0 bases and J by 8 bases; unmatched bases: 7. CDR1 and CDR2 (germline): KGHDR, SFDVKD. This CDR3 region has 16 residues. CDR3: CATSDLLGGRVDEQFF. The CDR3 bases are TGTGCCACCAGTGATTTGCTCGGCGGGAGGGTCGATGAGCAGTTCTTC.

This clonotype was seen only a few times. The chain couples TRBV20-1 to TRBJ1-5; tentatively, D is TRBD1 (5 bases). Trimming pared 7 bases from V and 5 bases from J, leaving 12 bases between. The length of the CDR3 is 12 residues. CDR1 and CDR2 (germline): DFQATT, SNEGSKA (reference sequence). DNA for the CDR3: TGCAGTGTTGTCCGGGGGGATCAGCCCCAGCATTTT. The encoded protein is CSVVRGDQPQHF.

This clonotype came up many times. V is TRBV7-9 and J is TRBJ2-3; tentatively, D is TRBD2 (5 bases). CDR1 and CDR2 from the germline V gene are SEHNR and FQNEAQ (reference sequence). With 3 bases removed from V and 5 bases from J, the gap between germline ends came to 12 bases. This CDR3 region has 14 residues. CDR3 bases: TGTGCCAGCAGCTTTGAGGGTCCGGGAGATACGCAGTATTTT. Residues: CASSFEGPGDTQYF.

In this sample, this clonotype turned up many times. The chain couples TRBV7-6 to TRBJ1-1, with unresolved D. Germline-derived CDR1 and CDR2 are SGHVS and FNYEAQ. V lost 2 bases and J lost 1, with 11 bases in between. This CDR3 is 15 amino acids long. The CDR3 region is CASSLTGITNTEAFF. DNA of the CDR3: TGTGCCAGCAGCTTAACGGGGATAACGAACACTGAAGCTTTCTTT.

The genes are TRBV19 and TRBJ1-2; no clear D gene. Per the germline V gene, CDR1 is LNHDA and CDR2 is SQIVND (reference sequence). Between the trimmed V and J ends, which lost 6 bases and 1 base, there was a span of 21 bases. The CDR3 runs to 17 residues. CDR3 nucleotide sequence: TGTGCCAGTAGCGCCGCACATCTAAGTCAGATTAACTATGGCTACACCTTC. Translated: CASSAAHLSQINYGYTF.